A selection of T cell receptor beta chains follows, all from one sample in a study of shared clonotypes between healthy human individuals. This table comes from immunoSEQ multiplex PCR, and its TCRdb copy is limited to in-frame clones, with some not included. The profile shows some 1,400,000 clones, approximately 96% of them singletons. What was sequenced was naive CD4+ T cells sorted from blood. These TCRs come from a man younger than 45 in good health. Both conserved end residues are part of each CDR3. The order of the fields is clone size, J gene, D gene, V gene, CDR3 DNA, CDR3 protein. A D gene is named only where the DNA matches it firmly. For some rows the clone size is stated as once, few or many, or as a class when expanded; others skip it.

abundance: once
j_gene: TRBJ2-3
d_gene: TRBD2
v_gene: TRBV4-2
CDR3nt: TGTGCCAGCAGCCAAGGGGGTAGCGGGATCACAGATACGCAGTATTTT
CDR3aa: CASSQGGSGITDTQYF

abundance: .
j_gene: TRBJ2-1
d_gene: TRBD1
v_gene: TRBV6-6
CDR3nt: TGTGCCAGCAGCAAGACAGGGCCTGAGCAGTTCTTC
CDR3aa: CASSKTGPEQFF

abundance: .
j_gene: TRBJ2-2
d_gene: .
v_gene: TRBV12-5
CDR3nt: TGTGCTAGTGGTTTGGGTATCGGGGAGCTGTTTTTT
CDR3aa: CASGLGIGELFF

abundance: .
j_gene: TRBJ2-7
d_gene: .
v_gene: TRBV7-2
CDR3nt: TGTGCCAGCAGCCTTAACAGGTTCTACGAGCAGTACTTC
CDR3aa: CASSLNRFYEQYF

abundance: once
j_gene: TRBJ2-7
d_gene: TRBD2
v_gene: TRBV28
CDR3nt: TGTGCCAGCAGTATAACTAGCGGGAGCTACGAGCAGTACTTC
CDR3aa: CASSITSGSYEQYF

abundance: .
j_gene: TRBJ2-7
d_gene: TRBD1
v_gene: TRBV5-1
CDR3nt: TGCGCCAGCAGCCTAGGGACAGGTGGCTACGAGCAGTACTTC
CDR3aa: CASSLGTGGYEQYF

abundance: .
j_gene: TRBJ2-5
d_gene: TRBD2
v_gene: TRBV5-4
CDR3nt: TGTGCCAGCAGCTTGGACGGGCGGGAGGGGGAAGAGACCCAGTACTTC
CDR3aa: CASSLDGREGEETQYF

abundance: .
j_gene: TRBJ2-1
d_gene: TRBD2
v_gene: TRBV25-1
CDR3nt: TGTGCCAGCAGTGCACTAGCGGGAGTATCTAATGAGCAGTTCTTC
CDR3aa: CASSALAGVSNEQFF

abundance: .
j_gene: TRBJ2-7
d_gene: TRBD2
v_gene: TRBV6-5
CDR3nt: TGTGCCAGCAGCCGGAGCGGGATCTCCTACGAGCAGTACTTC
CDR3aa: CASSRSGISYEQYF

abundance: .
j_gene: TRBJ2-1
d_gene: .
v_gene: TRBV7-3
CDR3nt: TGTGCCAGCAGCTTTTCCGGGACATACTACAATGAGCAGTTCTTC
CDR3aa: CASSFSGTYYNEQFF

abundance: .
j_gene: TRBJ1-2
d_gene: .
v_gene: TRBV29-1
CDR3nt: TGCAGCGTTGAGGTTTACTTTAACTATGGCTACACCTTC
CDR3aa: CSVEVYFNYGYTF

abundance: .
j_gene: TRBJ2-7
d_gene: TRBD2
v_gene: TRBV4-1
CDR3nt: TGCGCCAGCAGCCAAGATGGGGTACTCGCGGGAGGCCCCTGGGAGCAGTACTTC
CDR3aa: CASSQDGVLAGGPWEQYF

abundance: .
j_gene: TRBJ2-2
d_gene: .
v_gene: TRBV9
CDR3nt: TGTGCCAGCGGACGGGACGGATGGAACACCGGGGAGCTGTTTTTT
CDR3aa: CASGRDGWNTGELFF

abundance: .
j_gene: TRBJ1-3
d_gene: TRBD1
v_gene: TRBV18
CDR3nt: TGTGCCAGCTCACAGCCGACAGGGGGATTCTCTGGAAACACCATATATTTT
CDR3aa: CASSQPTGGFSGNTIYF

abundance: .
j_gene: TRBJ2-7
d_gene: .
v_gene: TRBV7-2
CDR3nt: TGTGCCAGCAGCTTAGCGAGGTTTTCGGGCCCGAACTACTACGAGCAGTACTTC
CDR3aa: CASSLARFSGPNYYEQYF

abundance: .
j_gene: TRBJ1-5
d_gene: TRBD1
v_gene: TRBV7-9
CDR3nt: TGTGCCAGCAGCTGGGACAGCGGGAACCCGTGGGCCCAGCATTTT
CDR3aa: CASSWDSGNPWAQHF

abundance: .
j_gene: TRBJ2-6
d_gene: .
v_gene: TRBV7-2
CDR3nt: TGTGCCAGCAGCTTAGCAGGGACAACAGGGGCCAACGTCCTGACTTTC
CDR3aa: CASSLAGTTGANVLTF

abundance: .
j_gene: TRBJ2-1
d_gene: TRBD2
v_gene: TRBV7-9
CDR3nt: TGTGCCAGCAGCTTGGCTAGCGGGGCCAATGAGCAGTTCTTC
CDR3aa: CASSLASGANEQFF

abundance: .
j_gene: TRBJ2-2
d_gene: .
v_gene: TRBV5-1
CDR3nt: TGCGCCAGCAGCTTGCCGGAGGGGGCTACCGGGGAGCTGTTTTTT
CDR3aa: CASSLPEGATGELFF

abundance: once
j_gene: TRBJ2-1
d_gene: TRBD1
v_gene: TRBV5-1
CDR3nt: TGCGCCAGCAGCACCCCATTGGGACAGCGGCTAGAGCGAGAGCAGTTCTTC
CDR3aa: CASSTPLGQRLEREQFF

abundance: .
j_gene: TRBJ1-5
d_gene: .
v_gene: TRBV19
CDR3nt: TGTGCCAGTAGTATTCAGGGGCGCAATCAGCCCCAGCATTTT
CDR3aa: CASSIQGRNQPQHF

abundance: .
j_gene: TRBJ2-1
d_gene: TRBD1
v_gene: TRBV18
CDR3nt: TGTGCCAGCTCACCCGCACCCTGGACAGGGAGCAATGAGCAGTTCTTC
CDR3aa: CASSPAPWTGSNEQFF

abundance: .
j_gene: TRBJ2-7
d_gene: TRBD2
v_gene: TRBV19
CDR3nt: TGTGCCAGTAGTACCCAGACTAGCGGGAGGTCCTACGAGCAGTACTTC
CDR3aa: CASSTQTSGRSYEQYF

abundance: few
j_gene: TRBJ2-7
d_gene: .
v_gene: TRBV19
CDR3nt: TGTGCCAGTAGTATCGGGGTCGAGCAGTACTTC
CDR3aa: CASSIGVEQYF

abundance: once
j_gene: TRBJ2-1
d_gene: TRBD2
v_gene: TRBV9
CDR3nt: TGTGCCAGCAGCGTAGCAGAACTAGCGGGAGGAGAGCAGTTCTTC
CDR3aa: CASSVAELAGGEQFF

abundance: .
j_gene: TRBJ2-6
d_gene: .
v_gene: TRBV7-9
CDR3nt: TGTGCCAGCAGCTTAGAAAGTCGGCCGTCTGGGGCCAACGTCCTGACTTTC
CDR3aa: CASSLESRPSGANVLTF

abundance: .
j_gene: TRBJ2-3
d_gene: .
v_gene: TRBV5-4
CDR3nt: TGTGCCAGCAGCTTGTATCTGGGAAGCGGGGATACGCAGTATTTT
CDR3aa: CASSLYLGSGDTQYF

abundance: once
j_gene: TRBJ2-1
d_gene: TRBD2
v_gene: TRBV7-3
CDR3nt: TGTGCCAGCAGCTACCGTCGGGGTCTAGCGGGAGGGAGCTCCTACAATGAGCAGTTCTTC
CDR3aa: CASSYRRGLAGGSSYNEQFF

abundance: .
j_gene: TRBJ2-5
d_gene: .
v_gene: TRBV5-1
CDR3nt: TGCGCCAGCAGCTTTCTATGGGGGCAGGGGGAGACCCAGTACTTC
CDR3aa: CASSFLWGQGETQYF

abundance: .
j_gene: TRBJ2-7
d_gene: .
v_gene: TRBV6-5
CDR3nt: TGTGCCAGCAGGGTAGAGGGCGAGCAGTACTTC
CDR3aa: CASRVEGEQYF

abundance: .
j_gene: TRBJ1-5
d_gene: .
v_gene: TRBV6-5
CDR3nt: TGTGCCAGCAGGTTAGGGCAGCCCCAGCATTTT
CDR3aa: CASRLGQPQHF

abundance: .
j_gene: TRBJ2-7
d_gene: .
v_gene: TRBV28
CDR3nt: TGTGCCAGCAGTTTACCCCTATCCTTTGACAACTACGAGCAGTACTTC
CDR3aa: CASSLPLSFDNYEQYF

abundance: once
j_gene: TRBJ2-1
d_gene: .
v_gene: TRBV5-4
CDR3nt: TGTGCCAGCAGCTTGGGGCGGGACTTGAGCTCCTACAATGAGCAGTTCTTC
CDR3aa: CASSLGRDLSSYNEQFF

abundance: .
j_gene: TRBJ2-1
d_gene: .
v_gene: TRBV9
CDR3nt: TGTGCCAGCAGCGTAGTCGTGGATTCCTACAATGAGCAGTTCTTC
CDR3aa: CASSVVVDSYNEQFF

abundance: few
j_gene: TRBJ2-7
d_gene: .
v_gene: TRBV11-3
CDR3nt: TGTGCCAGCAGCTTGATCGATGGGGCGCGGTACTTC
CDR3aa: CASSLIDGARYF

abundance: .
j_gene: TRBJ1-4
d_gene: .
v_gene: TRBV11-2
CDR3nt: TGTGCCAGCAGCCAAGAGGTCGGCACTAATGAAAAACTGTTTTTT
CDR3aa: CASSQEVGTNEKLFF

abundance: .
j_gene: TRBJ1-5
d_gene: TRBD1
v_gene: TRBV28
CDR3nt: TGTGCCAGCATTGTGACAGGGTCAGGCAATCAGCCCCAGCATTTT
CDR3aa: CASIVTGSGNQPQHF

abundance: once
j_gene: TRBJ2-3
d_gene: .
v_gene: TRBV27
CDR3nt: TGTGCCAGCAGTTCGGTAGTTGTCCTCACAGATACGCAGTATTTT
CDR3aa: CASSSVVVLTDTQYF

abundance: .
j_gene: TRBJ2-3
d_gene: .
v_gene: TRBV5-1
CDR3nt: TGCGCCAGCAGCTTGGCGTCAGGGTCGACAGATACGCAGTATTTT
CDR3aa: CASSLASGSTDTQYF

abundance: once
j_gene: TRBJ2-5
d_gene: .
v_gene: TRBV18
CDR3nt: TGTGCCAGCTCACCGGAACCCACGGGGACCCAGTACTTC
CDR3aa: CASSPEPTGTQYF

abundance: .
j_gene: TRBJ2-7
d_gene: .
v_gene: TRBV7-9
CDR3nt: TGTGCCAGCAGCCCCAGGGCGCACGAGCAGTACTTC
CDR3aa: CASSPRAHEQYF

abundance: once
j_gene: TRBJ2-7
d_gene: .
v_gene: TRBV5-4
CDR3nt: TGTGCCAGCAGCTTGGATCTCAGCCCGATTTCCGAGCAGTACTTC
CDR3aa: CASSLDLSPISEQYF

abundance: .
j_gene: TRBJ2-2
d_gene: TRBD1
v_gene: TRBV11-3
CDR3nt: TGTGCCAGCAGCCTGTTACCGGGACAGGGGGTCGACACCGGGGAGCTGTTTTTT
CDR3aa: CASSLLPGQGVDTGELFF

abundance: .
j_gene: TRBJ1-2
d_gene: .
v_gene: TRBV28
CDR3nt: TGTGCCAGCAGTGAGACAGGAGGGAATGGCTACACCTTC
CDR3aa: CASSETGGNGYTF

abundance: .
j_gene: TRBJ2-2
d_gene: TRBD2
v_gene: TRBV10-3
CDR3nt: TGTGCCATCGGACTAGCGGGAGCCGGGGAGCTGTTTTTT
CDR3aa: CAIGLAGAGELFF

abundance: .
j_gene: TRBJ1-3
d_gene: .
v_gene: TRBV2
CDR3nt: TGTGCCAGCAGTGTCTACTCTGGAAACACCATATATTTT
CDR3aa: CASSVYSGNTIYF

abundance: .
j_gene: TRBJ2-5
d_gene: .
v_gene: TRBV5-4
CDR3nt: TGTGCCAGCAGTTCACAGGGAGCCCAAGAGACCCAGTACTTC
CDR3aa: CASSSQGAQETQYF

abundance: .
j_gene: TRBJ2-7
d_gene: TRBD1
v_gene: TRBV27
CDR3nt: TGTGCCAGCAGGCTACAGGGGCCCCCTTCTTACGAGCAGTACTTC
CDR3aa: CASRLQGPPSYEQYF

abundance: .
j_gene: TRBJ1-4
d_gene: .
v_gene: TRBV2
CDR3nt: TGTGCCAGCAAAGAAAGGGCAACTAATGAAAAACTGTTTTTT
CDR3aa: CASKERATNEKLFF

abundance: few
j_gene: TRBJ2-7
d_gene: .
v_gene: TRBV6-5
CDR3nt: TGTGCCAGCAGCACAACAGGGAACGAGCAGTACTTC
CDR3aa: CASSTTGNEQYF